The clone carrying this T cell receptor beta chain has just a few counts. Its antigen is unknown. This PCR relied on a set of 60 Vbeta primers and 13 Jbeta primers. In the original analysis: A later analysis tallied approximately 87 million unique TCR beta chains, about 12 million of them shared. The protocol was immunoSEQ multiplex PCR, while the TCRdb copy is restricted to in-frame clones and leaves out a portion. V and J calls and clone size are those listed in that table; D and trimming were worked out from the DNA. The profile covers about 95,000 clones, with around four fifths appearing a single time and 4.9% taken by the ten largest. This entry belongs to a study of cytomegalovirus exposure and HLA in healthy donors. Study conclusions and caveats: V- and J-gene trimming in TCR beta was tied to a missense DCLRE1C variant by an analysis performed later.

The V end was cut by 0 bases, the J end by 3 bases, with 11 bases between. The CDR3 consists of 15 residues. Germline loops: CDR1 MGHRA, CDR2 YSYEKL. The sequenced material came from PBMCs. This chain links TRBV4-1 with TRBJ1-2; tentatively, D is TRBD1 (6 bases). The TCR originated in a woman between 40 and 50 years old in good health and CMV-seronegative. The CDR3 DNA follows: TGCGCCAGCAGCCAAGATCCCCAGGGGCACTATGGCTACACCTTC. Residues: CASSQDPQGHYGYTF.